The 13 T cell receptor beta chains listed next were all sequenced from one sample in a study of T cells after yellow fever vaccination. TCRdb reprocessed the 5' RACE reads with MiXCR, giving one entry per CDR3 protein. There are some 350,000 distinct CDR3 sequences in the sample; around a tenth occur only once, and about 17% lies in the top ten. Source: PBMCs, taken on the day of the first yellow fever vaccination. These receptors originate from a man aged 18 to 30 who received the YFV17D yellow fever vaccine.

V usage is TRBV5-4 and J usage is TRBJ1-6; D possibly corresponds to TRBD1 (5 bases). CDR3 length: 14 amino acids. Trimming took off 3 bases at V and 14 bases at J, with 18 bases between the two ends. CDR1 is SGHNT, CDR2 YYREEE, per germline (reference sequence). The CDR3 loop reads CASSSTTEGRALHF. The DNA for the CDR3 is TGTGCCAGCAGCTCCACCACGGAGGGGCGGGCCCTCCACTTT. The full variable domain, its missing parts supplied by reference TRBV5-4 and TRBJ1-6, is ETGVTQSPTHLIKTRGQQVTLRCSSQSGHNTVSWYQQALGQGPQFIFQYYREEENGRGNFPPRFSGLQFPNYSSELNVNALELDDSALYLCASSSTTEGRALHFGNGTRLTVT.

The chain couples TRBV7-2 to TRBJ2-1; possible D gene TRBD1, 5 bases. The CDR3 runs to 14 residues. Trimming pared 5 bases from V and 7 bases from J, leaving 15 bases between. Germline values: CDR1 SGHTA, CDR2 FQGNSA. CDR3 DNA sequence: TGTGCCAGCAGCCCATATAGGGGTACGAATGAGCAGTTCTTC. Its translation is CASSPYRGTNEQFF. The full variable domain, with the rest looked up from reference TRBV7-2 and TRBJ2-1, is GAGVSQSPSNKVTEKGKDVELRCDPISGHTALYWYRQSLGQGLEFLIYFQGNSAPDKSGLPSDRFSAERTGGSVSTLTIQRTQQEDSAVYLCASSPYRGTNEQFFGPGTRLTVL.

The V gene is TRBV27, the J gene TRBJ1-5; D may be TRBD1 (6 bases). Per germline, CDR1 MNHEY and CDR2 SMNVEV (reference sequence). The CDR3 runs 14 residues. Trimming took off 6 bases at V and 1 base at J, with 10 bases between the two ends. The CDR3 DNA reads TGTGCCAGCAGCAATACAGGGAGCAATCAGCCCCAGCATTTT. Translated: CASSNTGSNQPQHF.

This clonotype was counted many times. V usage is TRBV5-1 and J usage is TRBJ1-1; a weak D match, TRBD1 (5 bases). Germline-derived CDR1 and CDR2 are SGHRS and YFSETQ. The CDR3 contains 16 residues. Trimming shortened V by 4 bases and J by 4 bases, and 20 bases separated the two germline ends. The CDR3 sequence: CASSHGGLGRGTEAFF. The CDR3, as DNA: TGCGCCAGCAGCCACGGAGGATTGGGGCGAGGCACTGAAGCTTTCTTT.

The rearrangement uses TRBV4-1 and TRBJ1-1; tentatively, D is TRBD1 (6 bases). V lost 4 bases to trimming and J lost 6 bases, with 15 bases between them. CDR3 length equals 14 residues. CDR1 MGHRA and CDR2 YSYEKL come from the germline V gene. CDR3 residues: CASSPTTGFAEAFF. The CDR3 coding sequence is TGCGCCAGCAGCCCGACCACAGGGTTTGCTGAAGCTTTCTTT.

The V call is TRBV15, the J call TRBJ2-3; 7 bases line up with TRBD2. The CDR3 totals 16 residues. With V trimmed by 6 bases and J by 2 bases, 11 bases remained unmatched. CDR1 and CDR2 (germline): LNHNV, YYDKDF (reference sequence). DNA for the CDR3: TGTGCCACCAGTCCGGACTGGGCGGGGGACACAGATACGCAGTATTTT. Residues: CATSPDWAGDTDTQYF.

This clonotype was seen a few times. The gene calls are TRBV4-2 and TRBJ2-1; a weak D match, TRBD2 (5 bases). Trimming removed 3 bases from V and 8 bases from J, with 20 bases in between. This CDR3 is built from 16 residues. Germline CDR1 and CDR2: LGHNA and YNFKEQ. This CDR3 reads CASSQDLRLAGYEQFF. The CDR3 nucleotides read TGTGCCAGCAGCCAGGATCTTAGACTGGCGGGCTATGAGCAGTTCTTC.

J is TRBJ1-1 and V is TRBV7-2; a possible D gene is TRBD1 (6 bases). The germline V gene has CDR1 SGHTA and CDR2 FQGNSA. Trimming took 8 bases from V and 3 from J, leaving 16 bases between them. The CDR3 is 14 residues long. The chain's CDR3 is CASSEGGRYTEAFF. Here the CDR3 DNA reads TGTGCCAGCTCCGAGGGGGGCCGGTACACTGAAGCTTTCTTT.

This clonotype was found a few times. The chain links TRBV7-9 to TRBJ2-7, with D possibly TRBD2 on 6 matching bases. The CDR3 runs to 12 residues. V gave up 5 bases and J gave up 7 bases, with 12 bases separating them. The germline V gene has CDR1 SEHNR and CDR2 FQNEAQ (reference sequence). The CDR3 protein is CASSPSSGEQYV. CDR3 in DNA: TGTGCCAGCAGCCCAAGCAGCGGGGAGCAGTACGTC.

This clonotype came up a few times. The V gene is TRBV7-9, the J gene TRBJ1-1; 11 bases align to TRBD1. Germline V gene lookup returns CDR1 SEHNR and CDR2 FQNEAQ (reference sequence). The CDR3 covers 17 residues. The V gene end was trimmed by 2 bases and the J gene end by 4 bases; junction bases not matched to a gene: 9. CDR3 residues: CASSLIGQGAVSTEAFF. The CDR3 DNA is TGTGCCAGCAGCTTAATTGGACAGGGGGCGGTTAGCACTGAAGCTTTCTTT. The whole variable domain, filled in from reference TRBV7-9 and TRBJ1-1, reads DTGVSQNPRHKITKRGQNVTFRCDPISEHNRLYWYRQTLGQGPEFLTYFQNEAQLEKSRLLSDRFSAERPKGSFSTLEIQRTEQGDSAMYLCASSLIGQGAVSTEAFFGQGTRLTVV.

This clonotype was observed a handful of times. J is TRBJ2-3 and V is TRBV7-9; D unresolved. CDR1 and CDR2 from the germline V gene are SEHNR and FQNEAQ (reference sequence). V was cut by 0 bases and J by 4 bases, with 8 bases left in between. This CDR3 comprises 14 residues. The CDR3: CASSLASVPDTQYF. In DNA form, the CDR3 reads TGTGCCAGCAGCTTAGCGTCAGTCCCAGATACGCAGTATTTT.

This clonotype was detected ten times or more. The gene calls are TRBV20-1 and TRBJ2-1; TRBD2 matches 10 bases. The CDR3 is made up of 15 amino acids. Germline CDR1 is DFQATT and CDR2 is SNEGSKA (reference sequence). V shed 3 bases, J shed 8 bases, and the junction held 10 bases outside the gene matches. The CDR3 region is CSASHPGLARYEQFF. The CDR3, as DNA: TGCAGTGCTAGTCACCCGGGACTAGCGAGATATGAGCAGTTCTTC.

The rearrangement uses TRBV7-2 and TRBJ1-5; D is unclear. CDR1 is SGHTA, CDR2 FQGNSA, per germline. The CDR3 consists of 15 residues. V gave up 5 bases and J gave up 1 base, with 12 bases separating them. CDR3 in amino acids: CASSVSRGSNQPQHF. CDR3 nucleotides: TGTGCCAGCAGCGTAAGTCGAGGGAGCAATCAGCCCCAGCATTTT.